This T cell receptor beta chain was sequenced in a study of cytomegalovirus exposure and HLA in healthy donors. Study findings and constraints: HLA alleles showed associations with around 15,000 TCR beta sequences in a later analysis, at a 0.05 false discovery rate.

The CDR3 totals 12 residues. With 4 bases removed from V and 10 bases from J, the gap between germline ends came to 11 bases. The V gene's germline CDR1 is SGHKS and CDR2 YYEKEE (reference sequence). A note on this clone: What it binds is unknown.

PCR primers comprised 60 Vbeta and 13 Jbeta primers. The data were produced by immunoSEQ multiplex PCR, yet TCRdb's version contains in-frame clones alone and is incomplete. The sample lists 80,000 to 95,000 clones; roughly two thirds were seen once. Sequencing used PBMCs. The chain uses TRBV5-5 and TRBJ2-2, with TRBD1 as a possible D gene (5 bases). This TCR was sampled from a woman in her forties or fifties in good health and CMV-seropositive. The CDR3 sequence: CASSAREQELFF. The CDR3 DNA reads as TGTGCCAGCAGCGCCAGGGAACAGGAGCTGTTTTTT.